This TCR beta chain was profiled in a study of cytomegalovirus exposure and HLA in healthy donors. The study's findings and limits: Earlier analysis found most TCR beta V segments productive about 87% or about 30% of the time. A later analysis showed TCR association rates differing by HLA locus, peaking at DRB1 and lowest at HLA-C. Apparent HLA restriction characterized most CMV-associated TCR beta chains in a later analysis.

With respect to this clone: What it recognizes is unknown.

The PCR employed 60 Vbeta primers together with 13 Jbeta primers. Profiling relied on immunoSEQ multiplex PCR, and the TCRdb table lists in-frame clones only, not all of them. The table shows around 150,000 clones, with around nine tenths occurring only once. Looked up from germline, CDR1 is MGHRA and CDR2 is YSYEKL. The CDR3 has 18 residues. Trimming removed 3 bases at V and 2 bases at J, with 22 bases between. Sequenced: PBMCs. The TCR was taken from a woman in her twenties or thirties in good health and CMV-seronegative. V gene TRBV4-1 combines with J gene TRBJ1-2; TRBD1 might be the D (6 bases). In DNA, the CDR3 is TGCGCCAGCAGCCACCTGGCAAGGACAGAATATATAAACTATGGCTACACCTTC. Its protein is CASSHLARTEYINYGYTF.